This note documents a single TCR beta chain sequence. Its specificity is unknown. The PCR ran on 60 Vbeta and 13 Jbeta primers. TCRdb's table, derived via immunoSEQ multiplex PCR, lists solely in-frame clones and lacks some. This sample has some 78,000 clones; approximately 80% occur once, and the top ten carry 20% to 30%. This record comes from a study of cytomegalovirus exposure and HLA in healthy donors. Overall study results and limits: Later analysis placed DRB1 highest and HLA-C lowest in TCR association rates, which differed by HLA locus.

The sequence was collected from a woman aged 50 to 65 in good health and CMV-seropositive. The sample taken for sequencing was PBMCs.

The CDR3 region is CASSDRGRVDTEAFF. Here the CDR3 DNA reads TGCGCCAGCAGCGACAGGGGAAGGGTAGACACTGAAGCTTTCTTT. The rearrangement joins TRBV5-1 to TRBJ1-1; 8 nucleotides align to TRBD1. The trim removed 4 bases at V and 3 bases at J, leaving 8 bases unmatched. CDR1 and CDR2 (germline): SGHRS, YFSETQ. This CDR3 spans 15 amino acids.